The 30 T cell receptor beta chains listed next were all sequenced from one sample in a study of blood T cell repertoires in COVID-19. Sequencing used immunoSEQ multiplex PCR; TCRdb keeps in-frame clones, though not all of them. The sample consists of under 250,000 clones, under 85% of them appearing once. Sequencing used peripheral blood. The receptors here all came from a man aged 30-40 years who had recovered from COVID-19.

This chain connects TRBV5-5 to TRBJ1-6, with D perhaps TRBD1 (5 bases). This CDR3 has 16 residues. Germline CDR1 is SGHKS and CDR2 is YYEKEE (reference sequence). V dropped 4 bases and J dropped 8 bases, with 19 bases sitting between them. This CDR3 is CASSPGGNPRDSPLHF. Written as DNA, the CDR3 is TGTGCCAGCAGCCCTGGGGGGAACCCCCGGGATTCACCCCTCCACTTT.

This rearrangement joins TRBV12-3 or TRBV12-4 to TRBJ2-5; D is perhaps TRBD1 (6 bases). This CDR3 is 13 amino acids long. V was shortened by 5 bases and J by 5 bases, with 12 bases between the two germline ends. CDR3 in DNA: TGTGCCAGCAGTCACAGGGTTCGCGAGACCCAGTACTTC. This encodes CASSHRVRETQYF.

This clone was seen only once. Written as DNA, the CDR3 is TGTGCCAGCAGCGGGGGGGATCGAGCGGCTGGGGCCAACGTCCTGACTTTC. Protein sequence: CASSGGDRAAGANVLTF. The rearrangement joins TRBV27 to TRBJ2-6; 8 bases match TRBD2. Unmatched junction bases numbered 9, after V lost 6 bases and J lost 2 bases. The CDR3 loop spans 17 amino acids. In germline, CDR1 is MNHEY, CDR2 SMNVEV (reference sequence).

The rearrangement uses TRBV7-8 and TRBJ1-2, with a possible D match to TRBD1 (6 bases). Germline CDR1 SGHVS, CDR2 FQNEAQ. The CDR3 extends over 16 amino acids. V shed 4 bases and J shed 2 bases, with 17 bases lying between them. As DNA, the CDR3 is TGTGCCAGCAGCTCAGGGGCCGGGACCCCGAACTATGGCTACACCTTC. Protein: CASSSGAGTPNYGYTF.

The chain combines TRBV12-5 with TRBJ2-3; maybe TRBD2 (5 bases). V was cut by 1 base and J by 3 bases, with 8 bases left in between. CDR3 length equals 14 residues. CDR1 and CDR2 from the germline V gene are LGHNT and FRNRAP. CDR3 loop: CASGLDGETDTQYF. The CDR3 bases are TGTGCTAGTGGTTTGGACGGGGAGACAGATACGCAGTATTTT.

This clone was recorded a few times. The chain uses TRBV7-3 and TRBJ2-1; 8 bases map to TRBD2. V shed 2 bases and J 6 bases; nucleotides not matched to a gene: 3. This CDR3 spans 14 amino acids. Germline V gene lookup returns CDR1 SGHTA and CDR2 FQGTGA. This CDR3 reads CASSLAGGSNEQFF. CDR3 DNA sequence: TGTGCCAGCAGCTTAGCGGGGGGTTCCAATGAGCAGTTCTTC.

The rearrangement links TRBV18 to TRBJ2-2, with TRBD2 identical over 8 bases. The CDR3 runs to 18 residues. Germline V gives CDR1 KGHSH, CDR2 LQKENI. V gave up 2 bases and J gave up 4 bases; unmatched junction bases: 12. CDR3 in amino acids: CASSPYGLAREVTGELFF. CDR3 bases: TGTGCCAGCTCACCATATGGTCTAGCGCGGGAGGTCACCGGGGAGCTGTTTTTT.

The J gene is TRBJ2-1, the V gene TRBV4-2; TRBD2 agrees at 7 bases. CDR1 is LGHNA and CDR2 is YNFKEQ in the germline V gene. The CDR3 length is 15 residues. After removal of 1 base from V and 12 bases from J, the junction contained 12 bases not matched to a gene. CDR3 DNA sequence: TGTGCCAGCAGCCAAGTCGGGGCTAGCGGCCTGTTGCAGTTCTTC. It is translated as CASSQVGASGLLQFF.

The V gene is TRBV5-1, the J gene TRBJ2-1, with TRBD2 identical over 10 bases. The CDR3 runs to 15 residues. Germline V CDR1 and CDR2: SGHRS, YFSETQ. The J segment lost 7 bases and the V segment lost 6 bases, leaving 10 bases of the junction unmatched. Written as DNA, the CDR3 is TGCGCCAGCATTATGGAAGCGGGGGGGCTAAATGAGCAGTTCTTC. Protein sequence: CASIMEAGGLNEQFF.

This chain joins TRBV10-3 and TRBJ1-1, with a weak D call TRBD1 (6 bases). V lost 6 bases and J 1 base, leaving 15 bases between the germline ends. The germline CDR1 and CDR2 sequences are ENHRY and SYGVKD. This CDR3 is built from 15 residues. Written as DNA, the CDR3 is TGTGCCATCAGGTACTCCACAGGGACGAACACTGAAGCTTTCTTT. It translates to CAIRYSTGTNTEAFF.

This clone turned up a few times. This CDR3 reads CASRVQGLSENSPLHF. The CDR3 coding sequence is TGTGCCAGTAGGGTTCAGGGGCTCAGCGAGAATTCACCCCTCCACTTT. V is TRBV19 and J is TRBJ1-6; the D gene is possibly TRBD1 (6 bases). CDR1 and CDR2 from the germline V gene are LNHDA and SQIVND (reference sequence). Trimming shortened V by 6 bases and J by 7 bases, and 19 bases separated the two germline ends. This CDR3 has 16 amino acids.

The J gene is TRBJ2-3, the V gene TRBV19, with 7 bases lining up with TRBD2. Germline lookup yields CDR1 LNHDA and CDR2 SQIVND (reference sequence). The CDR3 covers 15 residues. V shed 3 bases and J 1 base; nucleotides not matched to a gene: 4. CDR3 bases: TGTGCCAGTAGTATTTCCGCGGGGGGCACAGATACGCAGTATTTT. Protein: CASSISAGGTDTQYF.

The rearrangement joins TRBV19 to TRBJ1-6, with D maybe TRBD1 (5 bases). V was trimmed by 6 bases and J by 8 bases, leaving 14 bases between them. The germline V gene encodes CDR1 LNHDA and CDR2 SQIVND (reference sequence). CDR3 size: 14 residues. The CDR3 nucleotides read TGTGCCAGTAGACTCCAGGGTTACGATTCACCCCTCCACTTT. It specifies CASRLQGYDSPLHF. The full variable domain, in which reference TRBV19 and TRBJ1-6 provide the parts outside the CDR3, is DGGITQSPKYLFRKEGQNVTLSCEQNLNHDAMYWYRQDPGQGLRLIYYSQIVNDFQKGDIAEGYSVSREKKESFPLTVTSAQKNPTAFYLCASRLQGYDSPLHFGNGTRLTVT.

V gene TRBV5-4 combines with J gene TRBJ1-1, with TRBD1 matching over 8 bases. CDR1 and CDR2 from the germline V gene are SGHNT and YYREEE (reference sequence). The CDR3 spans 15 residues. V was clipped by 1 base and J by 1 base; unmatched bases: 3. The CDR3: CASSLLGTGNTEAFF. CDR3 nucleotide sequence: TGTGCCAGCAGCTTGTTAGGGACAGGGAACACTGAAGCTTTCTTT.

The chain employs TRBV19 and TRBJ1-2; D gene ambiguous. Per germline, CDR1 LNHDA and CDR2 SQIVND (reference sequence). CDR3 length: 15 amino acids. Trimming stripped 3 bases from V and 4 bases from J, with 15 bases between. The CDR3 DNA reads TGTGCCAGTAGTATCGTGGCAACCCGGGGCTATGGCTACACCTTC. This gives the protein CASSIVATRGYGYTF.

CDR3 coding DNA: TGTGCCAGTGGGAGCGGTTCCTCCTACAATGAGCAGTTCTTC. This sequence encodes CASGSGSSYNEQFF. V gene TRBV19 combines with J gene TRBJ2-1, with D possibly matching TRBD2 (5 bases). There are 14 residues in the CDR3. Germline V gene data show CDR1 as LNHDA and CDR2 as SQIVND (reference sequence). V dropped 8 bases and J dropped 0 bases, with 11 bases sitting between them.

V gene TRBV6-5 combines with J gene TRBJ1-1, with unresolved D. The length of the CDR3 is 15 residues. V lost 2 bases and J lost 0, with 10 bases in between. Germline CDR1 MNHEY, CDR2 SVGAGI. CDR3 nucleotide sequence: TGTGCCAGCAGTTACACCCCCAGGTTGAACACTGAAGCTTTCTTT. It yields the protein CASSYTPRLNTEAFF.

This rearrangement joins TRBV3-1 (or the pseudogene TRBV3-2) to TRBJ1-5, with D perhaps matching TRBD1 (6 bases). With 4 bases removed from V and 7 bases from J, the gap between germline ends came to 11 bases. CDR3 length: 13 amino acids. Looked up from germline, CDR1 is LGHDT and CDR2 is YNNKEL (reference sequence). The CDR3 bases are TGTGCCAGCAGCCTACAGGGAGGGCAGCCCCAGCATTTT. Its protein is CASSLQGGQPQHF.

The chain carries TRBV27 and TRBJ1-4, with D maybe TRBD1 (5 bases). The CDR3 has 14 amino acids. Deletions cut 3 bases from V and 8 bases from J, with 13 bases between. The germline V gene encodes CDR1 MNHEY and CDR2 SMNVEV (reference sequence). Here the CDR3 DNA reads TGTGCCAGCAGTTTCATAGGGGCGGGAGAAAAACTGTTTTTT. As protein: CASSFIGAGEKLFF.

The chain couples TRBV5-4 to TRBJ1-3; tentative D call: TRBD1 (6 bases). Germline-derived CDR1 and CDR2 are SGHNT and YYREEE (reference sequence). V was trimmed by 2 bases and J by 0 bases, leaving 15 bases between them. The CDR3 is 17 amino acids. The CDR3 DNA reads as TGTGCCAGCAGCTTAGTAGTTGGGGGCAACTCTGGAAACACCATATATTTT. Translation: CASSLVVGGNSGNTIYF. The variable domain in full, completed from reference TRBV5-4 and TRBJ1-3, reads ETGVTQSPTHLIKTRGQQVTLRCSSQSGHNTVSWYQQALGQGPQFIFQYYREEENGRGNFPPRFSGLQFPNYSSELNVNALELDDSALYLCASSLVVGGNSGNTIYFGEGSWLTVV.

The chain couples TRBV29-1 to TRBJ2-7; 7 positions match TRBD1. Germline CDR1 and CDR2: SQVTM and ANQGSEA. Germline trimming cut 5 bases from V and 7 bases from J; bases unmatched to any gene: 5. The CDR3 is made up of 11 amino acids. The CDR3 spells CSVNSGGEQYF. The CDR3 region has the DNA TGCAGCGTTAATTCAGGGGGTGAGCAGTACTTC.

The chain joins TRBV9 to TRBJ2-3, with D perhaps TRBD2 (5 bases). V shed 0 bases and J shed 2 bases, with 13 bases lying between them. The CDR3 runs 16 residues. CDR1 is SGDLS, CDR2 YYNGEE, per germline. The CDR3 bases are TGTGCCAGCAGCGTAGATGAGGGATATTTCACAGATACGCAGTATTTT. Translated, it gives CASSVDEGYFTDTQYF.

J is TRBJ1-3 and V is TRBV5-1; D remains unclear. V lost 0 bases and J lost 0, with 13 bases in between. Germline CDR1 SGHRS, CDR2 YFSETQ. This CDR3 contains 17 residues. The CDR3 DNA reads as TGCGCCAGCAGCTTGGCAGTCGGGTCAGACTCTGGAAACACCATATATTTT. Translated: CASSLAVGSDSGNTIYF.

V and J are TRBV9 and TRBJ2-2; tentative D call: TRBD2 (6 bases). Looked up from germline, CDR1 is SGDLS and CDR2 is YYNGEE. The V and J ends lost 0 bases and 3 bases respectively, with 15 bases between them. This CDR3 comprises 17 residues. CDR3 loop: CASSVAMVSGYTGELFF. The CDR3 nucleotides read TGTGCCAGCAGCGTAGCAATGGTTAGCGGATACACCGGGGAGCTGTTTTTT.

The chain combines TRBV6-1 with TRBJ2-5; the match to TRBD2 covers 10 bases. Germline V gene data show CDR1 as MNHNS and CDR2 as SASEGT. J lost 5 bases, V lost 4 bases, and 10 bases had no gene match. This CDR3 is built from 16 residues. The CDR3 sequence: CASSVLAGVIGETQYF. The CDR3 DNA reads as TGTGCCAGCAGTGTTCTAGCGGGGGTGATTGGGGAGACCCAGTACTTC.

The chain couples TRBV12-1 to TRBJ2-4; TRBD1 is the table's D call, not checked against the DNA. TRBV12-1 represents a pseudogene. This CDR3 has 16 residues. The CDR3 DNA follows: TGTGCCAGCAGCCTAAGACACACCATAGCCAAAAACATTCAGTACTTC. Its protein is CASSLRHTIAKNIQYF.

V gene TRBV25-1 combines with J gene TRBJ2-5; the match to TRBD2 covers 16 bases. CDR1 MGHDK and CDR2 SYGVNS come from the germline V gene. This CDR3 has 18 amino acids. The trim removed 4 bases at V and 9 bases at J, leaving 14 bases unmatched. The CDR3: CASSGGTSGGVVFTSQYF. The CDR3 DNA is TGTGCCAGCAGTGGAGGGACTAGCGGGGGGGTGGTTTTTACGTCCCAGTACTTC.

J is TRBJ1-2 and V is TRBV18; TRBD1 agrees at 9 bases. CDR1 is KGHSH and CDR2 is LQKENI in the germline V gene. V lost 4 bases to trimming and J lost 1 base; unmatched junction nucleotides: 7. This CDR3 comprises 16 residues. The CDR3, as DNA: TGTGCCAGCTCACTGTCCAGGACAGGGGATAACTATGGCTACACCTTC. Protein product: CASSLSRTGDNYGYTF. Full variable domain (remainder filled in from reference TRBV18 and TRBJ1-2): NAGVMQNPRHLVRRRGQEARLRCSPMKGHSHVYWYRQLPEEGLKFMVYLQKENIIDESGMPKERFSAEFPKEGPSILRIQQVVRGDSAAYFCASSLSRTGDNYGYTFGSGTRLTVV.

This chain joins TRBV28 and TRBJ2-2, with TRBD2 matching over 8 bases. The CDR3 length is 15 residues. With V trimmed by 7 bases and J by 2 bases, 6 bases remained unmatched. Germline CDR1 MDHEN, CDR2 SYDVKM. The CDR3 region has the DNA TGTGCCAGCACCTCAGCGGGGGCAAACACCGGGGAGCTGTTTTTT. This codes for CASTSAGANTGELFF.

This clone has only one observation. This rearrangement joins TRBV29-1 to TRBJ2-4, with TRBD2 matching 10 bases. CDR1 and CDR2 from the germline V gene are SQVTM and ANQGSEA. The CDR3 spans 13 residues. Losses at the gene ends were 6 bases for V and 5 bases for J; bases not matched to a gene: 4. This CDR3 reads CSVKRGGENIQYF. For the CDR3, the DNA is TGCAGCGTAAAGCGGGGGGGCGAAAACATTCAGTACTTC.